One sample yielded the 10 T cell receptor beta chains listed below, sequenced in a study of shared clonotypes between healthy human individuals. Profiling relied on immunoSEQ multiplex PCR, and the TCRdb table lists in-frame clones only, not all of them. The sample has 2.3 million or so clones; 93% are singletons. The sample consisted of naive CD4+ T cells from PBMCs. As to subset: CD45RA+ positively selected. The receptors were sampled from a man between 18 and 29 years old in good health. Some clones in this sample may be carry-over from other donors' samples.

This chain joins TRBV5-1 and TRBJ2-7; 10 bases map to TRBD2. The CDR3 is 18 residues long. Germline CDR1 SGHRS, CDR2 YFSETQ. V shed 0 bases and J 7 bases; nucleotides not matched to a gene: 16. This chain's CDR3 is CASSLGGLAAVNSREQYF. CDR3 DNA sequence: TGCGCCAGCAGCTTGGGTGGACTAGCGGCGGTCAATTCTCGGGAGCAGTACTTC. Complete variable domain (other parts from reference TRBV5-1 and TRBJ2-7): KAGVTQTPRYLIKTRGQQVTLSCSPISGHRSVSWYQQTPGQGLQFLFEYFSETQRNKGNFPGRFSGRQFSNSRSEMNVSTLELGDSALYLCASSLGGLAAVNSREQYFGPGTRLTVT.

This clone was recorded once. V is TRBV5-1 and J is TRBJ2-7; the D gene is possibly TRBD2 (5 bases). CDR3 length: 12 residues. CDR1 SGHRS and CDR2 YFSETQ come from the germline V gene. With 4 bases removed from V and 5 bases from J, the gap between germline ends came to 10 bases. DNA for the CDR3: TGCGCCAGCAGCCGGACTCTCGACGAGCAGTACTTC. This codes for CASSRTLDEQYF.

This clone was seen just once. J is TRBJ1-1 and V is TRBV6-5; 9 positions match TRBD1. CDR3 length equals 16 residues. The germline CDR1 and CDR2 sequences are MNHEY and SVGAGI. The V gene end was trimmed by 0 bases and the J gene end by 10 bases; junction bases not matched to a gene: 12. The CDR3 nucleotides are TGTGCCAGCAGTTACTCCTCTTTCCCGGGACAGGGTACAGCTTTCTTT. Translation gives CASSYSSFPGQGTAFF.

The V gene is TRBV10-3, the J gene TRBJ2-1; TRBD2 aligns across 14 bases. CDR3 length: 15 amino acids. V trimming: 7 bases; J trimming: 7 bases; junction bases outside the gene matches: 6. The germline V gene encodes CDR1 ENHRY and CDR2 SYGVKD. The CDR3 loop is CAINPGLAGANEQFF. The CDR3 DNA follows: TGTGCCATCAACCCGGGACTAGCGGGAGCTAATGAGCAGTTCTTC.

The J gene is TRBJ1-3, the V gene TRBV30, with TRBD1 identical over 10 bases. V was clipped by 4 bases and J by 1 base; unmatched bases: 13. Germline CDR1 GTSNPN, CDR2 SVGIG (reference sequence). The CDR3 consists of 18 residues. The CDR3 nucleotides read TGTGCCTGGATGGGTCAAGGAGACAGGGGGCAGTCTGGAAACACCATATATTTT. Translating it yields CAWMGQGDRGQSGNTIYF.

The chain recombines TRBV5-4 with TRBJ2-7, with 13 bases that match TRBD2. CDR1 and CDR2 from the germline V gene are SGHNT and YYREEE (reference sequence). V trimming: 4 bases; J trimming: 5 bases; junction bases outside the gene matches: 9. The CDR3 covers 16 residues. The CDR3 coding sequence is TGTGCCAGCAGCCTCGGACTAGCGGGGGTCGACCACGAGCAGTACTTC. This sequence encodes CASSLGLAGVDHEQYF.

V gene TRBV7-3 combines with J gene TRBJ1-2; TRBD1 matches 8 bases. V dropped 5 bases and J dropped 2; count of bases not matched to a gene: 1. Germline CDR1 is SGHTA and CDR2 is FQGTGA. This CDR3 has 13 residues. The CDR3 reads CASSRTGNYGYTF. In nucleotides, the CDR3 is TGTGCCAGCAGCAGGACAGGGAACTATGGCTACACCTTC.

This chain links TRBV7-2 with TRBJ2-7, with D possibly called TRBD1 or TRBD2 (6 bases each). The germline V and J ends were trimmed by 5 bases and 11 bases, with 13 bases remaining between them. The V gene's germline CDR1 is SGHTA and CDR2 FQGNSA. CDR3 length: 11 amino acids. CDR3 protein: CASSLYREEYF. The CDR3 region has the DNA TGTGCCAGCAGCCTCTACAGGGAGGAGTACTTC.

V gene TRBV7-8 combines with J gene TRBJ1-5; D not certain. The germline CDR1 and CDR2 sequences are SGHVS and FQNEAQ. This CDR3 is 16 amino acids long. V lost 1 base to trimming and J lost 3 bases, with 13 bases between them. The DNA for the CDR3 is TGTGCCAGCAGCTTAGTTCTCGGGGTAGTCAATCAGCCCCAGCATTTT. Its protein is CASSLVLGVVNQPQHF.

This chain uses TRBV11-2 with TRBJ2-2; D unresolved. Germline loops: CDR1 SGHAT, CDR2 FQNNGV. Trimming shortened V by 5 bases and J by 1 base, and 8 bases separated the two germline ends. The CDR3 is 14 amino acids. The DNA for the CDR3 is TGTGCCAGCAGCCTCACACAGAACACCGGGGAGCTGTTTTTT. Its protein product is CASSLTQNTGELFF.